Listed below are T cell receptor beta chains from one sample, sequenced in a study of T cells after yellow fever vaccination. MiXCR, run by TCRdb on the 5' RACE reads, gives a single entry per CDR3 protein. The sample includes some 400,000 distinct CDR3 sequences, 6.2% seen only once; the top ten take approximately 16%. The sample in question was PBMCs, obtained 5 days after the yellow fever booster vaccination. The receptors derive from a man aged 30 to 39 who received the YFV17D yellow fever vaccine. The CDR3 runs from the conserved cysteine through the conserved F or W. The order of the fields is J gene, V gene, CDR3 protein.

j_gene: TRBJ2-3; v_gene: TRBV5-1; CDR3aa: CASSLSPSRAGDTQYF
j_gene: TRBJ2-4; v_gene: TRBV20-1; CDR3aa: CSASPQGGKNIQYF
j_gene: TRBJ2-3; v_gene: TRBV11-2; CDR3aa: CASSWVGDTQYF
j_gene: TRBJ2-7; v_gene: TRBV27; CDR3aa: CASSFKTGAPDYEQYF
j_gene: TRBJ2-5; v_gene: TRBV6-2/TRBV6-3; CDR3aa: CASSRRNLQTQYF
j_gene: TRBJ2-1; v_gene: TRBV5-1; CDR3aa: CASSPLSGTSSEQFF
j_gene: TRBJ2-3; v_gene: TRBV2; CDR3aa: CASRLALVTTDTQYF
j_gene: TRBJ2-3; v_gene: TRBV7-8; CDR3aa: CASSPNPGQGSIDTQYF
j_gene: TRBJ2-7; v_gene: TRBV6-6; CDR3aa: CASSYGTTYEQYF
j_gene: TRBJ1-5; v_gene: TRBV14; CDR3aa: CASSQGVRQPQHF
j_gene: TRBJ2-1; v_gene: TRBV15; CDR3aa: CATSRDRFHEQFF
j_gene: TRBJ2-2; v_gene: TRBV4-2; CDR3aa: CASSQDTGGTGELFF
j_gene: TRBJ2-5; v_gene: TRBV3-1; CDR3aa: CASSPHNLAGGLKETQYF
j_gene: TRBJ2-2; v_gene: TRBV2; CDR3aa: CASSEAFGTATGELFF
j_gene: TRBJ2-1; v_gene: TRBV12-3/TRBV12-4; CDR3aa: CASSFGFTDEQFF
j_gene: TRBJ2-1; v_gene: TRBV18; CDR3aa: CASSPMAGEYNEQFF
j_gene: TRBJ2-3; v_gene: TRBV5-1; CDR3aa: CASSWPEASGRENTQYF
j_gene: TRBJ2-7; v_gene: TRBV19; CDR3aa: CASSRDRGKYEQYF
j_gene: TRBJ2-5; v_gene: TRBV10-3; CDR3aa: CAISDRIGQETQYF
j_gene: TRBJ2-3; v_gene: TRBV7-2; CDR3aa: CASTPGADTQYF
j_gene: TRBJ2-3; v_gene: TRBV7-8; CDR3aa: CASSKLQLGGTDTQYF
j_gene: TRBJ2-2; v_gene: TRBV30; CDR3aa: CAWSTGSHTGELFF
j_gene: TRBJ2-7; v_gene: TRBV6-5; CDR3aa: CASSYSWDRVVQNEQYF
j_gene: TRBJ2-3; v_gene: TRBV29-1; CDR3aa: CSAGWRSTDTQYF
j_gene: TRBJ2-7; v_gene: TRBV7-2; CDR3aa: CASSLDVSGRAHF
j_gene: TRBJ2-5; v_gene: TRBV11-1; CDR3aa: CASSLVVAVGTQYF
j_gene: TRBJ2-2; v_gene: TRBV4-3; CDR3aa: CASGRHPNTGELFF
j_gene: TRBJ2-2; v_gene: TRBV4-2; CDR3aa: CASSPPDTPGELFF
j_gene: TRBJ2-1; v_gene: TRBV7-9; CDR3aa: CASSLKAGEGYNEQFF
j_gene: TRBJ2-5; v_gene: TRBV7-2; CDR3aa: CASRLGTSGSETQYF
j_gene: TRBJ2-3; v_gene: TRBV7-8; CDR3aa: CASSSATGVTDTQYF
j_gene: TRBJ1-4; v_gene: TRBV2; CDR3aa: CASSPDRVDEKLFF
j_gene: TRBJ2-7; v_gene: TRBV5-1; CDR3aa: CASSLTSANSYEQYF
j_gene: TRBJ2-5; v_gene: TRBV5-1; CDR3aa: CASSWDPQETQYF
j_gene: TRBJ1-5; v_gene: TRBV6-1; CDR3aa: CASSVRRDQPQHF
j_gene: TRBJ2-1; v_gene: TRBV27; CDR3aa: CASSLSGRPPRNEQFF
j_gene: TRBJ2-7; v_gene: TRBV11-2; CDR3aa: CASEVLGEQYF
j_gene: TRBJ2-5; v_gene: TRBV7-2; CDR3aa: CASSSGFSETQYF
j_gene: TRBJ2-1; v_gene: TRBV5-1; CDR3aa: CASSTQGAYEQFF
j_gene: TRBJ2-1; v_gene: TRBV7-9; CDR3aa: CASSLEGTSGRNRQFF
j_gene: TRBJ2-3; v_gene: TRBV4-3; CDR3aa: CASSQDRGDTQYF
j_gene: TRBJ2-1; v_gene: TRBV2; CDR3aa: CASSYSDTYNEQFF
j_gene: TRBJ2-3; v_gene: TRBV14; CDR3aa: CASSSLDLPDTQYF
j_gene: TRBJ2-1; v_gene: TRBV30; CDR3aa: CAWIVTHNEQFF
j_gene: TRBJ2-7; v_gene: TRBV5-1; CDR3aa: CASSLLGLGNYEQYF
j_gene: TRBJ2-1; v_gene: TRBV7-9; CDR3aa: CASSFSRLAGNGEQFF
j_gene: TRBJ2-1; v_gene: TRBV10-3; CDR3aa: CAISESTGDHYNEQFF
j_gene: TRBJ1-2; v_gene: TRBV12-3/TRBV12-4; CDR3aa: CASSSYRDNYGYTF
j_gene: TRBJ1-2; v_gene: TRBV20-1; CDR3aa: CSAPDRFGGYTF
j_gene: TRBJ2-5; v_gene: TRBV30; CDR3aa: CAWGRQIQETQYF
j_gene: TRBJ2-7; v_gene: TRBV29-1; CDR3aa: CSVMTHTYEQYF
j_gene: TRBJ1-5; v_gene: TRBV20-1; CDR3aa: CSASLRRQPQHF
j_gene: TRBJ2-5; v_gene: TRBV28; CDR3aa: CASSLIALLAGGKTQYF
j_gene: TRBJ2-3; v_gene: TRBV7-2; CDR3aa: CASSLRAGRDTQYF
j_gene: TRBJ2-2; v_gene: TRBV5-1; CDR3aa: CASSLEALSGELFF
j_gene: TRBJ2-7; v_gene: TRBV6-5; CDR3aa: CASSYSTLVYEQYF
j_gene: TRBJ2-5; v_gene: TRBV10-3; CDR3aa: CAISEMKLAGERLVQETQYF
j_gene: TRBJ1-4; v_gene: TRBV29-1; CDR3aa: CSGRVPNEKLFF
j_gene: TRBJ2-6; v_gene: TRBV6-2/TRBV6-3; CDR3aa: CASRQGTSPRVVVRANVLTF